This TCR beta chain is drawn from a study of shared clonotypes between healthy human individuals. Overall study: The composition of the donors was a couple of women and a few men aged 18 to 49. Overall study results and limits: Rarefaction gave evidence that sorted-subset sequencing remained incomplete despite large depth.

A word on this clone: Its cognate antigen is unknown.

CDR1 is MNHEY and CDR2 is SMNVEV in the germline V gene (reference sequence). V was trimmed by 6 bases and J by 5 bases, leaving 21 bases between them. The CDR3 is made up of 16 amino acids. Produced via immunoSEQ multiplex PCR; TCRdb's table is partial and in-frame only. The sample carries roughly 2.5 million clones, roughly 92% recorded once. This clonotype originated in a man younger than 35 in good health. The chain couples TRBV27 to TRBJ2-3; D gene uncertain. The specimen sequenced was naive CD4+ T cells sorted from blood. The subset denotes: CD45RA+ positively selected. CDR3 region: CASRPSRGLMGDTQYF. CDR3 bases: TGTGCCAGCAGGCCCTCTCGCGGCCTGATGGGAGATACGCAGTATTTT.